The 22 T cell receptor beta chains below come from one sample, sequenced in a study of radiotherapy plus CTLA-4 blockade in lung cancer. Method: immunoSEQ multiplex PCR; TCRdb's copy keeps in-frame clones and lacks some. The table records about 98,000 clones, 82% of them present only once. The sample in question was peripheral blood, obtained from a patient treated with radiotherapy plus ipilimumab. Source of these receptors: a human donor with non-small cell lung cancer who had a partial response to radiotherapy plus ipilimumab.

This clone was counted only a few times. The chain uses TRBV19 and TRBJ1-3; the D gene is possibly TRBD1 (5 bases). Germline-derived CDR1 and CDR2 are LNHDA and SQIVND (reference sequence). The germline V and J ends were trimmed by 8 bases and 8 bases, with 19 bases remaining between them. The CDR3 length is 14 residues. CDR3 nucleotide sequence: TGTGCCAGTTCTGACCAGGGAGGGTTCGACACCATATATTTT. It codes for CASSDQGGFDTIYF.

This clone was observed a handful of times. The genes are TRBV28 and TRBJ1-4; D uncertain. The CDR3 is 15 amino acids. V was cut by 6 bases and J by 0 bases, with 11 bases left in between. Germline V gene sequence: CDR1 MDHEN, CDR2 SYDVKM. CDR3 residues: CASSFTAATNEKLFF. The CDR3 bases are TGTGCCAGCAGCTTCACAGCTGCAACTAATGAAAAACTGTTTTTT.

CDR3 amino acids: CASSSDSAGANVLTF. In nucleotides, the CDR3 is TGTGCCAGCAGCTCCGACAGTGCTGGGGCCAACGTCCTGACTTTC. V usage is TRBV7-3 and J usage is TRBJ2-6, with D perhaps matching TRBD1 (5 bases). The CDR3 is 15 residues long. From germline, CDR1 is SGHTA and CDR2 FQGTGA. The ends were cut back, 4 bases at V and 2 bases at J, with 9 bases in the middle.

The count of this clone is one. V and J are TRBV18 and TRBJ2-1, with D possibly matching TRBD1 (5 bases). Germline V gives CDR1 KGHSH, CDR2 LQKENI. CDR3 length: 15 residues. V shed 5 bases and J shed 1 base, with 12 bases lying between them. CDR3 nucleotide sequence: TGTGCCAGCTCAGGGGCCAGATCTTCCTACAATGAGCAGTTCTTC. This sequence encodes CASSGARSSYNEQFF.

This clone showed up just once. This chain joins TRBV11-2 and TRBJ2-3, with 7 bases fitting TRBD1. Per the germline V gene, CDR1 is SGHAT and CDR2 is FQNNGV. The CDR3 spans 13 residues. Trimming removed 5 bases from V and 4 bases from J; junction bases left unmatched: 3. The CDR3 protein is CASSEGQPDTQYF. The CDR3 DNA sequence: TGTGCCAGCAGCGAGGGACAGCCAGATACGCAGTATTTT.

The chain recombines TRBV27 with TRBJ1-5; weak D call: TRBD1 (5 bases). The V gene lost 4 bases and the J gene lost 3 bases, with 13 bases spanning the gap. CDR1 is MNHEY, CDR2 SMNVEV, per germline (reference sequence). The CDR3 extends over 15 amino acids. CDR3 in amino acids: CASSSTDSYNQPQHF. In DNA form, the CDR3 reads TGTGCCAGCAGTTCCACCGACAGTTACAATCAGCCCCAGCATTTT.

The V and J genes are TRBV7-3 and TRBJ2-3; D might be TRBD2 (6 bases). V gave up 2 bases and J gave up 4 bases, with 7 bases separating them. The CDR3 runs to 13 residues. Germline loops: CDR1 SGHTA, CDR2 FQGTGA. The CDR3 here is CASSLGRSDTQYF. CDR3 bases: TGTGCCAGCAGCTTAGGGAGGTCAGATACGCAGTATTTT. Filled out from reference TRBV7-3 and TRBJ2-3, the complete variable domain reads GAGVSQTPSNKVTEKGKYVELRCDPISGHTALYWYRQSLGQGPEFLIYFQGTGAADDSGLPNDRFFAVRPEGSVSTLKIQRTERGDSAVYLCASSLGRSDTQYFGPGTRLTVL.

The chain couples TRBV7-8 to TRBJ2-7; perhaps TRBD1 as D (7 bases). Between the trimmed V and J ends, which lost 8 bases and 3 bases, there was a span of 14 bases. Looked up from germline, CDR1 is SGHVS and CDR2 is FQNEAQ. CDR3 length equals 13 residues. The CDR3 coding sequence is TGTGCCAGCGTGTTCCAGGGGGGCTACGAGCAGTACTTC. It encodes CASVFQGGYEQYF.

The CDR3 DNA follows: TGTGCCAGCGGGGGGTCATACAATGAGCAGTTCTTC. This translates into CASGGSYNEQFF. The chain couples TRBV18 to TRBJ2-1; a possible D gene is TRBD2 (6 bases). Germline assignment: CDR1 KGHSH and CDR2 LQKENI. V lost 8 bases and J 4 bases, leaving 9 bases between the germline ends. The CDR3 loop spans 12 amino acids.

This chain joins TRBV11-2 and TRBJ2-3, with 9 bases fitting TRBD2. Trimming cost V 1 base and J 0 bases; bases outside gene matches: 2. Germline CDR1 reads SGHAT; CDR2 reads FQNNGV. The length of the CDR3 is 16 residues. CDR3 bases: TGTGCCAGCAGCTTAGGACTAGCGGTTAGCACAGATACGCAGTATTTT. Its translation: CASSLGLAVSTDTQYF.

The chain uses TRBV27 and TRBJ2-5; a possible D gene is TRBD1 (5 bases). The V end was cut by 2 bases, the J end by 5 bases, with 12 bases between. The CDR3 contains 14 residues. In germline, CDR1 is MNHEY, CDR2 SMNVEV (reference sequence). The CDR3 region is CASSLQGARETQYF. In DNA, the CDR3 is TGTGCCAGCAGTTTACAAGGGGCGAGGGAGACCCAGTACTTC.

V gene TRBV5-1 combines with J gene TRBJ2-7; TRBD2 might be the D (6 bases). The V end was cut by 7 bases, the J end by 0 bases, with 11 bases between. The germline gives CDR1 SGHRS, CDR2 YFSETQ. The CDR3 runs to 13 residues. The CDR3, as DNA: TGCGCCAGCGCAACCGGGAGCTCCTACGAGCAGTACTTC. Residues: CASATGSSYEQYF.

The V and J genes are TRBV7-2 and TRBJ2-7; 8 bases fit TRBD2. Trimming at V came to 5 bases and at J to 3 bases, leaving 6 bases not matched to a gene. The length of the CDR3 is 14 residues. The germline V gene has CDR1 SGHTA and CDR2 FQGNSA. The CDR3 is CASSPAAGVYEQYF. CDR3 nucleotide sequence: TGTGCCAGCAGCCCTGCAGCGGGAGTCTACGAGCAGTACTTC.

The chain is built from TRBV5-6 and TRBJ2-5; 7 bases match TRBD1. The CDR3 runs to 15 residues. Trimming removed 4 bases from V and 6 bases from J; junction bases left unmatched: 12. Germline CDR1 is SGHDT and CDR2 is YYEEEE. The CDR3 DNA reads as TGTGCCAGCAGCGCAAGCCGGACAGGTGGAAAGACCCAGTACTTC. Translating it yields CASSASRTGGKTQYF.

CDR3 in DNA: TGTGCCAGCAGGCTGACTAGCGGGATGGCCGGGGAGCTGTTTTTT. It codes for CASRLTSGMAGELFF. The gene calls are TRBV6-1 and TRBJ2-2, with TRBD2 matching 11 bases. Germline CDR1 is MNHNS and CDR2 is SASEGT. After removal of 6 bases from V and 6 bases from J, the junction contained 6 bases not matched to a gene. The CDR3 totals 15 residues.

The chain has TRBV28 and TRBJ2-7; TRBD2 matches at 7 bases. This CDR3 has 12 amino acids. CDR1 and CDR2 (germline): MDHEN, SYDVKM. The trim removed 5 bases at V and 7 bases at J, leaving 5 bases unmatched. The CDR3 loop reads CASSLDGREQYF. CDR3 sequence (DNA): TGTGCCAGCAGTCTCGACGGGAGGGAGCAGTACTTC.

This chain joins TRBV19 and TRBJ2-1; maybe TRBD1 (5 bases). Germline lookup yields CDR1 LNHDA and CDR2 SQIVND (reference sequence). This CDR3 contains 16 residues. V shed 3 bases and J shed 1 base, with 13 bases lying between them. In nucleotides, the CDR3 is TGTGCCAGTAGTATCAGTAGGGGCGCGTCCTACAATGAGCAGTTCTTC. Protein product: CASSISRGASYNEQFF.

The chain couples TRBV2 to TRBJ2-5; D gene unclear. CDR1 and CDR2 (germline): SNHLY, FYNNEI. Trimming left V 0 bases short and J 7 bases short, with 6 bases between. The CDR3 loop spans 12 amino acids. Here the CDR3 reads CASSEAPGTQYF. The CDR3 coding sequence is TGTGCCAGCAGTGAAGCGCCGGGGACCCAGTACTTC.

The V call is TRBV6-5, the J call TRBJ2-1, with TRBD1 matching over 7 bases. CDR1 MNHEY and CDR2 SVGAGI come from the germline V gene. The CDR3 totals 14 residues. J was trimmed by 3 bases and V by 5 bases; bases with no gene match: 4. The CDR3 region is CASSTRDSYNEQFF. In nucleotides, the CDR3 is TGTGCCAGCAGTACCCGGGACAGCTACAATGAGCAGTTCTTC.

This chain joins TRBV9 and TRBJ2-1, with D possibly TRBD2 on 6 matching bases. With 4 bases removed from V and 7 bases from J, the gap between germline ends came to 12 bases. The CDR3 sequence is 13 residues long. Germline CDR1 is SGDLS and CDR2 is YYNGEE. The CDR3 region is CASSPGLLNEQFF. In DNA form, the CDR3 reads TGTGCCAGCAGCCCGGGACTTCTGAATGAGCAGTTCTTC.

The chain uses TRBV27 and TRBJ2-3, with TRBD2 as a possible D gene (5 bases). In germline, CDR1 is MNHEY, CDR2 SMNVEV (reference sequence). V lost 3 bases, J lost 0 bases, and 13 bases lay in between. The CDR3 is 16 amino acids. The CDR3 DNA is TGTGCCAGCAGTTTCCTGGGCAGCGGAAGCACAGATACGCAGTATTTT. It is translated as CASSFLGSGSTDTQYF.

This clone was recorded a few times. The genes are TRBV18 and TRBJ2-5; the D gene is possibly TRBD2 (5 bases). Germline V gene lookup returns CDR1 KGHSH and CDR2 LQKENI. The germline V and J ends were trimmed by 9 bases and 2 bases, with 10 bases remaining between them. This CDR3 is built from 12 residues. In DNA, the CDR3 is TGTGCCAGTTCTAGCAGACAAGAGACCCAGTACTTC. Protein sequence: CASSSRQETQYF.